Following are 7 T cell receptor beta chains from one sample sequenced in a study of blood T cell repertoires in COVID-19. TCRdb keeps only in-frame clones here, not all; method: immunoSEQ multiplex PCR. Here the sample spans tens of thousands of clones, under 95% being singletons. The sequenced material came from peripheral blood. These TCRs come from a human donor in a cohort sampled during active COVID-19.

V and J are TRBV4-1 and TRBJ1-5, with a weak D call TRBD1 (6 bases). This CDR3 region has 16 residues. Germline loops: CDR1 MGHRA, CDR2 YSYEKL. Deletions cut 2 bases from V and 3 bases from J, with 14 bases between. The CDR3 DNA follows: TGCGCCAGCAGCCAAAATGAACAGGGATACAATCAGCCCCAGCATTTT. It codes for CASSQNEQGYNQPQHF.

The V call is TRBV6-9, the J call TRBJ1-1; the D is unclear. The CDR3 has 12 residues. From germline, CDR1 is MNHGY and CDR2 SVAAGI. V lost 2 bases, J lost 10 bases, and 11 bases lay in between. As DNA, the CDR3 is TGTGCCAGCAGTTATACCCTTCGGGTAGCTTTCTTT. Translation gives CASSYTLRVAFF.

The gene calls are TRBV27 and TRBJ2-5; 9 bases agree with TRBD1. The germline CDR1 and CDR2 sequences are MNHEY and SMNVEV (reference sequence). This CDR3 is 12 amino acids long. After removal of 6 bases from V and 12 bases from J, the junction contained 8 bases not matched to a gene. The CDR3 region has the DNA TGTGCCAGCAGACCCGGGACAGGGACAGAGTACTTC. It codes for CASRPGTGTEYF.

The chain is built from TRBV29-1 and TRBJ2-1; no firm D call. Between the trimmed V and J ends, which lost 7 bases and 7 bases, there was a span of 11 bases. Looked up from germline, CDR1 is SQVTM and CDR2 is ANQGSEA. This CDR3 is built from 11 residues. CDR3 in DNA: TGCAGCGCCGGCAGAGGTAATGAGCAGTTCTTC. It yields the protein CSAGRGNEQFF.

The CDR3 here is CASSLAAATGELFF. DNA of the CDR3: TGTGCCAGCAGCTTAGCCGCAGCGACCGGGGAGCTGTTTTTT. V gene TRBV7-6 combines with J gene TRBJ2-2; no firm D call. Germline V gene sequence: CDR1 SGHVS, CDR2 FNYEAQ. There are 14 residues in the CDR3. Trimming removed 0 bases at V and 5 bases at J, with 7 bases between. Together with reference TRBV7-6 and TRBJ2-2, the CDR3 gives the full variable domain: GAGVSQSPRYKVTKRGQDVALRCDPISGHVSLYWYRQALGQGPEFLTYFNYEAQQDKSGLPNDRFSAERPEGSISTLTIQRTEQRDSAMYRCASSLAAATGELFFGEGSRLTVL.

The chain employs TRBV6-1 and TRBJ1-2, with D uncertain. The CDR3 totals 12 residues. Germline loops: CDR1 MNHNS, CDR2 SASEGT. The V end was cut by 3 bases, the J end by 8 bases, with 10 bases between. The CDR3 DNA is TGTGCCAGCAGTGACAGGCAAGAGGGCTACACCTTC. It codes for CASSDRQEGYTF.

The chain recombines TRBV10-1 with TRBJ1-1; D may be TRBD1 (5 bases). Germline CDR1 is WNHNN and CDR2 is SYGVQD (reference sequence). The CDR3 loop spans 14 amino acids. V gave up 6 bases and J gave up 1 base, with 12 bases separating them. CDR3 bases: TGCGCCAGCAGGGGGGGAGGACCGAACACTGAAGCTTTCTTT. It translates to CASRGGGPNTEAFF.